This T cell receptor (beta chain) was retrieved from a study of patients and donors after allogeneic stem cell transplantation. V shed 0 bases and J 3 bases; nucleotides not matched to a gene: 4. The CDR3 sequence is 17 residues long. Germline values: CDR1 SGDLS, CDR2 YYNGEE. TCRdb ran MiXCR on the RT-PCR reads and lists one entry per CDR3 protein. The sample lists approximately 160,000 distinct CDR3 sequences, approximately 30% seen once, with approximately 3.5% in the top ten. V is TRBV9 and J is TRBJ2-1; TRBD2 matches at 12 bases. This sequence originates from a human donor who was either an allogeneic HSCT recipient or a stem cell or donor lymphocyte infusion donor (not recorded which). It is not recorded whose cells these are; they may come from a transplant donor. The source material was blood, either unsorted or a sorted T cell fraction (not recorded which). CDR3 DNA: TGTGCCAGCAGCGTAGGGACTAGCGGGAACGTCTACAATGAGCAGTTCTTC. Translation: CASSVGTSGNVYNEQFF.